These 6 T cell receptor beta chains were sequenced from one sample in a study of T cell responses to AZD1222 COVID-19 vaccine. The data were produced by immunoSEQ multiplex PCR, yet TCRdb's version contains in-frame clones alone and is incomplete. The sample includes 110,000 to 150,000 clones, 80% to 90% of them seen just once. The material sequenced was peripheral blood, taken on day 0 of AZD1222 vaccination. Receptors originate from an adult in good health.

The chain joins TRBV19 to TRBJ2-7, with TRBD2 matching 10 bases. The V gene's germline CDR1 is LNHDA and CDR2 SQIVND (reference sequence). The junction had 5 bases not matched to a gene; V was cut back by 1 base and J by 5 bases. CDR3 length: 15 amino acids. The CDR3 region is CASSIGAGGLDEQYF. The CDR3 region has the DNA TGTGCCAGTAGTATAGGAGCGGGAGGGCTCGACGAGCAGTACTTC.

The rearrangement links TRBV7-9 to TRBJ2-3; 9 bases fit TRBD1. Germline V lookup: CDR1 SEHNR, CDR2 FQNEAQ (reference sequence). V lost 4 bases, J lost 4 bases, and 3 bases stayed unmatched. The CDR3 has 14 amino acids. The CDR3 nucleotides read TGTGCCAGCAGCTCCGGGACAGGGCCAGATACGCAGTATTTT. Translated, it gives CASSSGTGPDTQYF.

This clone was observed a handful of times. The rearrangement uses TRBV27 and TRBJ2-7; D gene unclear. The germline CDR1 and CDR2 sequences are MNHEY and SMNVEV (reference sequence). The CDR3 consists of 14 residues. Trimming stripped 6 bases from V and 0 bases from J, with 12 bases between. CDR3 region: CASRGPGPSYEQYF. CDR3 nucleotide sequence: TGTGCCAGCAGAGGGCCAGGCCCCTCCTACGAGCAGTACTTC.

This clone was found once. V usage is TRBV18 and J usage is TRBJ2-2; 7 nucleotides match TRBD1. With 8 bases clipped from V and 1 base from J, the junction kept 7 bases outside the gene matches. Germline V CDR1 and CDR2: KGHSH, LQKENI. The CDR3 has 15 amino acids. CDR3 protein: CASRWDRVNTGELFF. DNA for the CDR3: TGTGCCAGCAGATGGGACAGAGTGAACACCGGGGAGCTGTTTTTT.

The CDR3 sequence is CASSLGTGELFF. Written as DNA, the CDR3 is TGTGCCAGCAGCTTAGGCACCGGGGAGCTGTTTTTT. V is TRBV11-2 and J is TRBJ2-2; no firm D call. Trimming shortened V by 1 base and J by 4 bases, and 1 base separated the two germline ends. The CDR3 is 12 amino acids. Germline loops: CDR1 SGHAT, CDR2 FQNNGV.

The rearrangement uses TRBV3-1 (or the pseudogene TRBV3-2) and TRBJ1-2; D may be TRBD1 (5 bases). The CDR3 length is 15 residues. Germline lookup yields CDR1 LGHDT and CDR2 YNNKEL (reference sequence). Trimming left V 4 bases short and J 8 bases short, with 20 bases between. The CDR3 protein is CASSRGTVSVGGYTF. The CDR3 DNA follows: TGTGCCAGCAGCCGGGGGACGGTCTCCGTCGGGGGCTACACCTTC.